This T cell receptor (beta chain) is drawn from a study of T-cell reconstitution after alpha-beta-depleted transplantation in children. Trimming took 0 bases from V and 3 from J, leaving 6 bases between them. The CDR3 loop spans 13 amino acids. Per the germline V gene, CDR1 is SQVTM and CDR2 is ANQGSEA. This clonotype occurred many times. Its antigen is not known. Regarding the study as a whole: Surviving recipient T cells and thymic progenitors underlay high day-60 TCRbeta diversity in some patients. Approximately two months post-transplant, alpha-beta T cells reportedly originated from several hundred expanded graft clones. A year had passed since transplant, and T-cell counts and diversity by then came mostly from newly produced T cells.

The TCRbeta library incorporated unique molecular identifiers. A single record per CDR3 protein comes from TCRdb applying MiXCR to the PCR reads. The table has some 300,000 distinct CDR3 sequences, around 7.3% seen once. This TCR was recovered from a female patient between 2 and 10 years old who had a stem cell transplant for Fanconi anemia, so the T cells may come from the graft donor. The starting material was peripheral blood, obtained 360 days after TCRalphabeta/CD19-depleted stem cell transplant. The V gene is TRBV29-1, the J gene TRBJ1-5; D is ambiguous. The DNA for the CDR3 is TGCAGCGTTGAAGAGTCCGACAATCAGCCCCAGCATTTT. This sequence encodes CSVEESDNQPQHF.